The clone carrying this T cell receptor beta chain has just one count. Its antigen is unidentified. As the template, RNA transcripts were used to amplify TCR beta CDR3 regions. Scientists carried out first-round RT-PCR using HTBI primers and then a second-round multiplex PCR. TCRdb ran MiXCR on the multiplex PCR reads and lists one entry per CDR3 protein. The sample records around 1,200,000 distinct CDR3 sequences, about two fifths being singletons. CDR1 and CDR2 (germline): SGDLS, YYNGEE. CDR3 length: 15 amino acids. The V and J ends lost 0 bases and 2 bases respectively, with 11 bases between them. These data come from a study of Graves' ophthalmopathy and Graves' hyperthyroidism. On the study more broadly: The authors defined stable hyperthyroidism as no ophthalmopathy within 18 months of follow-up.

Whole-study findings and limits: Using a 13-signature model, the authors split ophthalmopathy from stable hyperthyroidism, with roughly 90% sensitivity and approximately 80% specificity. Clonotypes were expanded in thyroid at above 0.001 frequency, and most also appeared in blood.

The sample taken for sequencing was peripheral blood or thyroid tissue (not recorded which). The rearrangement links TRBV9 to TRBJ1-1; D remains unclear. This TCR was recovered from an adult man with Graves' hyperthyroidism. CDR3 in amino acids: CASSVVWQANTEAFF. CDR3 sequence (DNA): TGTGCCAGCAGCGTAGTGTGGCAGGCAAACACTGAAGCTTTCTTT.